These 23 T cell receptor beta chains originate from one sample sequenced in a study of blood T cell repertoires in COVID-19. The assay was immunoSEQ multiplex PCR, and TCRdb's table has in-frame clones only and misses some. This table has about 300,000 clones, around 92% appearing once. What was sequenced was peripheral blood. The receptor source for this set is a woman in her thirties with COVID-19, enrolled during active disease.

The chain recombines TRBV4-1 with TRBJ2-5; TRBD2 matches at 12 bases. V dropped 2 bases and J dropped 5; count of bases not matched to a gene: 3. Germline V gives CDR1 MGHRA, CDR2 YSYEKL. The CDR3 sequence is 15 residues long. This chain's CDR3 is CASSQLAGGLETQYF. The CDR3 nucleotides read TGCGCCAGCAGCCAACTAGCGGGGGGGCTGGAGACCCAGTACTTC.

The rearrangement links TRBV5-4 to TRBJ2-1; possibly TRBD1 for D (5 bases). V gave up 3 bases and J gave up 9 bases, with 19 bases separating them. Germline CDR1 and CDR2: SGHNT and YYREEE (reference sequence). This CDR3 spans 15 amino acids. The CDR3 nucleotides read TGTGCCAGCAGCTCCCGGCCCAAACATAGGGGTGAGCAGTTCTTC. This sequence encodes CASSSRPKHRGEQFF. Looking up the rest from reference TRBV5-4 and TRBJ2-1 gives the full variable domain: ETGVTQSPTHLIKTRGQQVTLRCSSQSGHNTVSWYQQALGQGPQFIFQYYREEENGRGNFPPRFSGLQFPNYSSELNVNALELDDSALYLCASSSRPKHRGEQFFGPGTRLTVL.

V gene TRBV13 combines with J gene TRBJ2-5; 8 bases agree with TRBD2. CDR1 is PRHDT, CDR2 FYEKMQ, per germline (reference sequence). This CDR3 has 15 residues. V dropped 5 bases and J dropped 5; count of bases not matched to a gene: 10. The CDR3 DNA is TGTGCCAGCAGCAATCCCAGCGGGGGCTGGGAGACCCAGTACTTC. It yields the protein CASSNPSGGWETQYF.

This clone was recorded once. The chain links TRBV6-5 to TRBJ1-1; D gene uncertain. Trimming shortened V by 2 bases and J by 4 bases, and 14 bases separated the two germline ends. Germline loops: CDR1 MNHEY, CDR2 SVGAGI. This CDR3 comprises 15 residues. The CDR3 sequence: CASSYRGRGSTEAFF. The CDR3 DNA sequence: TGTGCCAGCAGTTACCGCGGTAGAGGTAGCACTGAAGCTTTCTTT.

The CDR3 nucleotides are TGTGCCAGCAGTTATGGTCGAGGTAGCAATCAGCCCCAGCATTTT. As protein: CASSYGRGSNQPQHF. This chain joins TRBV6-2 or TRBV6-3 and TRBJ1-5; no definite D call. The CDR3 consists of 15 residues. Germline loops: CDR1 MNHEY, CDR2 SVGEGT. V gave up 3 bases and J gave up 0 bases, with 9 bases separating them.

This CDR3 reads CAISERRLANNEQFF. CDR3 nucleotide sequence: TGTGCCATCAGTGAAAGGCGACTAGCAAATAATGAGCAGTTCTTC. The chain has TRBV10-3 and TRBJ2-1; 7 bases are a match to TRBD2. The germline CDR1 and CDR2 sequences are ENHRY and SYGVKD. V gave up 3 bases and J gave up 7 bases; unmatched junction bases: 9. The CDR3 extends over 15 amino acids.

Here the CDR3 reads CASRERLAGGITQETQYF. DNA of the CDR3: TGTGCCAGCAGAGAACGACTAGCGGGGGGGATAACCCAAGAGACCCAGTACTTC. The rearrangement joins TRBV5-5 to TRBJ2-5, with TRBD2 matching 14 bases. J gave up 1 base and V 5 bases, and 10 bases lay outside the gene matches. The CDR3 runs to 18 residues. The germline V gene encodes CDR1 SGHKS and CDR2 YYEKEE (reference sequence).

The chain recombines TRBV9 with TRBJ2-1, with TRBD2 identical over 14 bases. V was pared by 0 bases and J by 9 bases, with 8 bases of the junction left unmatched. Germline loops: CDR1 SGDLS, CDR2 YYNGEE. The CDR3 totals 17 residues. CDR3 nucleotides: TGTGCCAGCAGCGTAGAGAGACTAGCGGGGGGGCCGGGTGAGCAGTTCTTC. This translates into CASSVERLAGGPGEQFF.

This clone was counted a single time. This chain uses TRBV30 with TRBJ2-2; D might be TRBD2 (6 bases). Trimming removed 4 bases from V and 7 bases from J, with 19 bases in between. This CDR3 has 15 amino acids. CDR1 and CDR2 from the germline V gene are GTSNPN and SVGIG (reference sequence). This chain's CDR3 is CAWISGGRTVGELFF. CDR3 DNA: TGTGCCTGGATCAGTGGAGGGCGAACGGTCGGGGAGCTGTTTTTT.

A single count supports this clone. This chain connects TRBV7-9 to TRBJ1-2; 7 bases line up with TRBD1. With V trimmed by 5 bases and J by 4 bases, 7 bases remained unmatched. Germline values: CDR1 SEHNR, CDR2 FQNEAQ (reference sequence). There are 14 residues in the CDR3. The CDR3 DNA sequence: TGTGCCAGCAGCGTCTACAGGGGAGGCTATGGCTACACCTTC. Translation: CASSVYRGGYGYTF.

The chain recombines TRBV19 with TRBJ1-5; TRBD1 is a possible D gene (6 bases). Germline CDR1 is LNHDA and CDR2 is SQIVND (reference sequence). The germline V and J ends were trimmed by 6 bases and 2 bases, with 17 bases remaining between them. The CDR3 contains 16 residues. CDR3 coding DNA: TGTGCCAGTAGCTGGACAGTCCTGAGGGGCAATCAGCCCCAGCATTTT. This gives the protein CASSWTVLRGNQPQHF.

The J gene is TRBJ2-3, the V gene TRBV10-3; TRBD1 agrees at 7 bases. The CDR3 has 16 residues. Trimming removed 2 bases from V and 5 bases from J; junction bases left unmatched: 10. Per the germline V gene, CDR1 is ENHRY and CDR2 is SYGVKD. The chain's CDR3 is CAISEGHRGMVDTQYF. The CDR3 DNA follows: TGTGCCATCAGTGAGGGGCACAGGGGAATGGTAGATACGCAGTATTTT.

The rearrangement joins TRBV10-3 to TRBJ2-5, with TRBD1 matching over 10 bases. The CDR3 consists of 13 residues. V was clipped by 9 bases and J by 0 bases; unmatched bases: 1. Looked up from germline, CDR1 is ENHRY and CDR2 is SYGVKD. CDR3 DNA: TGTGCCATTGGACAGGGGGACCAAGAGACCCAGTACTTC. Its protein product is CAIGQGDQETQYF.

J is TRBJ2-3 and V is TRBV5-1, with 7 bases lining up with TRBD1. The CDR3 is 14 amino acids. Trimming took 4 bases from V and 3 from J; bases not matched to a gene: 5. The germline V gene encodes CDR1 SGHRS and CDR2 YFSETQ. CDR3 nucleotides: TGCGCCAGCAGCGTGGACAGGCATACAGATACGCAGTATTTT. This encodes CASSVDRHTDTQYF.

J is TRBJ2-2 and V is TRBV4-2; D perhaps matches TRBD1 (5 bases). The germline CDR1 and CDR2 sequences are LGHNA and YNFKEQ. CDR3 length: 13 residues. The germline V and J ends were trimmed by 3 bases and 5 bases, with 7 bases remaining between them. CDR3 sequence: CASSHQGTGELFF. CDR3 coding DNA: TGTGCCAGCAGCCACCAGGGTACCGGGGAGCTGTTTTTT.

This clone showed up just once. This chain links TRBV24-1 with TRBJ2-1, with D possibly being TRBD1 (5 bases). This CDR3 has 15 amino acids. Germline lookup yields CDR1 KGHDR and CDR2 SFDVKD. V lost 3 bases and J 12 bases, leaving 20 bases between the germline ends. CDR3 sequence (DNA): TGTGCCACCAGTGATCCATCAGGGAATCCCCAAGGGCAGTTCTTC. Translation gives CATSDPSGNPQGQFF.

The chain couples TRBV19 to TRBJ2-3; tentative D call: TRBD1 (6 bases). The CDR3 runs to 15 residues. The V gene lost 9 bases and the J gene lost 0 bases, with 16 bases spanning the gap. Per the germline V gene, CDR1 is LNHDA and CDR2 is SQIVND (reference sequence). CDR3 loop: CASAGDRLSTDTQYF. In DNA form, the CDR3 reads TGTGCCAGCGCAGGGGATAGACTTAGCACAGATACGCAGTATTTT. The variable domain in full, with the rest retrieved from reference TRBV19 and TRBJ2-3, is DGGITQSPKYLFRKEGQNVTLSCEQNLNHDAMYWYRQDPGQGLRLIYYSQIVNDFQKGDIAEGYSVSREKKESFPLTVTSAQKNPTAFYLCASAGDRLSTDTQYFGPGTRLTVL.

The chain links TRBV7-2 to TRBJ2-7, with 16 bases aligning to TRBD2. Trimming took 0 bases from V and 2 from J; bases not matched to a gene: 10. This CDR3 has 20 residues. CDR1 and CDR2 (germline): SGHTA, FQGNSA. DNA of the CDR3: TGTGCCAGCAGCTTAGCCGGGACTAGCGGGGGGGGACGGGGCCCCTACGAGCAGTACGTC. Translated: CASSLAGTSGGGRGPYEQYV.

The rearrangement joins TRBV5-6 to TRBJ1-1; D gene ambiguous. CDR3 length: 13 residues. The germline V and J ends were trimmed by 4 bases and 2 bases, with 9 bases remaining between them. Germline V gene lookup returns CDR1 SGHDT and CDR2 YYEEEE. The CDR3 spells CASSLRENTEAFF. DNA for the CDR3: TGTGCCAGCAGCCTAAGAGAAAACACTGAAGCTTTCTTT.

This clone was observed a handful of times. The chain employs TRBV24-1 and TRBJ2-7; no reliable D call. Trimming took off 1 base at V and 5 bases at J, with 17 bases between the two ends. The CDR3 totals 16 residues. CDR1 and CDR2 from the germline V gene are KGHDR and SFDVKD. The chain's CDR3 is CATSDFPRPGWNEQYF. CDR3 bases: TGTGCCACCAGTGATTTTCCCAGACCAGGTTGGAACGAGCAGTACTTC.

This chain uses TRBV12-3 or TRBV12-4 with TRBJ2-3; D is perhaps TRBD2 (6 bases). The CDR3 loop spans 12 amino acids. V shed 6 bases and J shed 9 bases, with 13 bases lying between them. The CDR3 DNA follows: TGTGCCAGCAGGCGGGACGCCGGAACGCAGTATTTT. Its protein product is CASRRDAGTQYF.

This chain uses TRBV6-2 or TRBV6-3 with TRBJ2-7; D possibly corresponds to TRBD1 (5 bases). Germline CDR1 reads MNHEY; CDR2 reads SVGEGT. The V gene lost 0 bases and the J gene lost 0 bases, with 12 bases spanning the gap. This CDR3 contains 16 residues. CDR3 protein: CASSYSKQVISYEQYF. CDR3 in DNA: TGTGCCAGCAGTTACTCGAAACAGGTGATCTCCTACGAGCAGTACTTC.

The chain couples TRBV7-8 to TRBJ2-5, with D possibly being TRBD1 (6 bases). The germline V gene has CDR1 SGHVS and CDR2 FQNEAQ. The ends were cut back, 5 bases at V and 1 base at J, with 14 bases in the middle. This CDR3 has 15 amino acids. In nucleotides, the CDR3 is TGTGCCAGCAGCGTACCACCGGACAGCCAAGAGACCCAGTACTTC. Translating gives CASSVPPDSQETQYF.